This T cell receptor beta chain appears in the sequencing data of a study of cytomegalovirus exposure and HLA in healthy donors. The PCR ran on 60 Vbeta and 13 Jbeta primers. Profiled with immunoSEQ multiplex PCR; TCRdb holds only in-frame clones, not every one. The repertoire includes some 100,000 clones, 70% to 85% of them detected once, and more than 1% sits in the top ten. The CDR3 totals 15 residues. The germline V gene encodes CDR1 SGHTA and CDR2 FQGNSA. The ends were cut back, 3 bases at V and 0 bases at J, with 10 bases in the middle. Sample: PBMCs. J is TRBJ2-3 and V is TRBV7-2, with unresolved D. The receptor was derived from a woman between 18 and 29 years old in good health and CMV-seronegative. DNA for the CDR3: TGTGCCAGCAGCTTCTGGTCGCGGAGCACAGATACGCAGTATTTT. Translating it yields CASSFWSRSTDTQYF.